Below, 15 T cell receptor beta chains from the same sample are listed, as sequenced in a study of shared clonotypes between healthy human individuals. Some clones are missing from TCRdb's copy, which holds only in-frame ones; the method was immunoSEQ multiplex PCR. The table has some 1.1 million clones, about 72% seen once. The sequenced sample consisted of memory CD4+ T cells from PBMCs. This sample's subset: CD45RA-negative fraction. These receptors all come from a man aged 18-30 years in good health. Some clones in this sample may be carry-over from other donors' samples.

As for this clone: A much larger clone lies one base from this, so it may be a read error. Other nucleotide sequences from this sample produce the same CDR3. V and J are TRBV7-9 and TRBJ1-2; TRBD1 agrees at 9 bases. The V gene end was trimmed by 6 bases and the J gene end by 8 bases; junction bases not matched to a gene: 10. The CDR3 consists of 14 residues. From germline, CDR1 is SEHNR and CDR2 FQNEAQ (reference sequence). The CDR3 region is CASSPQTGGLGYTF. The DNA for the CDR3 is TGTGCCAGCAGTCCACAGACAGGGGGATTGGGCTACACCTTC.

About this clone: Within the sample, other DNA sequences also encode this same CDR3. The CDR3 reads CASSPDRGSYNEQFF. CDR3 DNA: TGTGCCAGCAGTCCGGATCGGGGGTCCTACAATGAGCAGTTCTTC. This chain connects TRBV7-2 to TRBJ2-1; TRBD2 is a possible D gene (6 bases). This CDR3 region has 15 residues. From germline, CDR1 is SGHTA and CDR2 FQGNSA. V was pared by 6 bases and J by 1 base, with 13 bases between.

The chain is built from TRBV27 and TRBJ2-7, with unresolved D. V gave up 4 bases and J gave up 4 bases, with 14 bases separating them. Germline CDR1 reads MNHEY; CDR2 reads SMNVEV (reference sequence). CDR3 size: 14 residues. This chain's CDR3 is CASSSPGQKYEQYF. The CDR3 DNA reads as TGTGCCAGCAGTTCGCCCGGGCAAAAGTACGAGCAGTACTTC.

This sequence joins TRBV18 and TRBJ1-2, with 8 bases lining up with TRBD1. Germline CDR1 and CDR2: KGHSH and LQKENI. V shed 3 bases, J shed 7 bases, and the junction held 7 bases outside the gene matches. The CDR3 is 14 residues long. In DNA form, the CDR3 reads TGTGCCAGCTCACCCGTACAGGGGGAAATTGGCTACACCTTC. This encodes CASSPVQGEIGYTF.

CDR3 amino acids: CACGAREAFYGYTF. CDR3 bases: TGTGCCTGCGGGGCCAGGGAAGCTTTCTATGGCTACACCTTC. This chain joins TRBV30 and TRBJ1-2; tentatively, D is TRBD1 (5 bases). Trimming stripped 6 bases from V and 4 bases from J, with 18 bases between. The CDR3 has 14 residues. From germline, CDR1 is GTSNPN and CDR2 SVGIG (reference sequence).

J is TRBJ2-5 and V is TRBV4-2, with D possibly TRBD1 on 6 matching bases. Germline values: CDR1 LGHNA, CDR2 YNFKEQ. This CDR3 region has 16 residues. V lost 0 bases and J 5 bases, leaving 16 bases between the germline ends. The CDR3 region is CASSQEGTRGRETQYF. The DNA of the CDR3 is TGTGCCAGCAGCCAAGAAGGGACCAGGGGAAGGGAGACCCAGTACTTC.

The genes are TRBV7-9 and TRBJ2-1, with D possibly TRBD1 on 6 matching bases. Trimming left V 6 bases short and J 5 bases short, with 14 bases between. The germline V gene has CDR1 SEHNR and CDR2 FQNEAQ (reference sequence). The CDR3 consists of 14 residues. CDR3 in DNA: TGTGCCAGCAGAAAGGGAACAGGGCACAATGAGCAGTTCTTC. It codes for CASRKGTGHNEQFF.

This clone was detected a few times. The chain combines TRBV4-3 with TRBJ2-2, with 9 bases identical to TRBD1. Trimming cost V 3 bases and J 1 base; bases outside gene matches: 12. CDR1 LGHNA and CDR2 YSLEER come from the germline V gene. CDR3 length: 19 amino acids. CDR3 protein: CASSQATGGPLLNTGELFF. In DNA, the CDR3 is TGCGCCAGCAGCCAGGCGACAGGGGGGCCGCTCCTGAACACCGGGGAGCTGTTTTTT.

This clone has more than one count but fewer than ten. The V gene is TRBV11-2, the J gene TRBJ2-1, with a weak D call TRBD2 (6 bases). Trimming stripped 2 bases from V and 5 bases from J, with 22 bases between. The CDR3 totals 18 residues. Germline V gene sequence: CDR1 SGHAT, CDR2 FQNNGV. The CDR3 sequence: CASSLFGLRRVRDNEQFF. The CDR3 DNA is TGTGCCAGCAGCTTATTTGGCCTTAGGAGGGTTAGGGACAATGAGCAGTTCTTC.

CDR3 DNA: TGTGCCAGTAGCCTCCGGACAGGTGGTAGTCAGCCCCAGCATTTT. It translates to CASSLRTGGSQPQHF. V and J are TRBV19 and TRBJ1-5, with 7 bases fitting TRBD1. The germline V gene encodes CDR1 LNHDA and CDR2 SQIVND (reference sequence). The CDR3 totals 15 residues. V gave up 6 bases and J gave up 6 bases; unmatched junction bases: 11.

This clone came up a few times. The chain has TRBV7-6 and TRBJ2-7, with 10 bases fitting TRBD2. Per the germline V gene, CDR1 is SGHVS and CDR2 is FNYEAQ. J lost 1 base, V lost 3 bases, and 6 bases had no gene match. The CDR3 covers 16 residues. The CDR3 nucleotides read TGTGCCAGCAGCTTCACTAGCGGGATCGGATCCTACGAGCAGTACTTC. The encoded protein is CASSFTSGIGSYEQYF.

With respect to this clone: Other DNA sequences in the sample encode the same CDR3. J is TRBJ1-5 and V is TRBV28; weak D call: TRBD1 (5 bases). The CDR3 runs to 12 residues. The germline V and J ends were trimmed by 6 bases and 5 bases, with 8 bases remaining between them. Germline V gene lookup returns CDR1 MDHEN and CDR2 SYDVKM. The CDR3 region is CASSSGDQPQHF. The CDR3 DNA reads as TGTGCCAGCAGCTCGGGGGATCAGCCCCAGCATTTT.

The rearrangement links TRBV28 to TRBJ2-7; D gene unclear. The CDR3 has 15 amino acids. The ends were cut back, 2 bases at V and 2 bases at J, with 13 bases in the middle. CDR1 and CDR2 from the germline V gene are MDHEN and SYDVKM. CDR3 DNA: TGTGCCAGCAGTTTAGCCCCTGCAGCCGCCTACGAGCAGTACTTC. The encoded protein is CASSLAPAAAYEQYF.

This rearrangement joins TRBV7-2 to TRBJ1-2; 10 nucleotides match TRBD1. This CDR3 is built from 13 residues. Germline V CDR1 and CDR2: SGHTA, FQGNSA. V was pared by 6 bases and J by 8 bases, with 6 bases of the junction left unmatched. The CDR3 spells CASSPDRGEGYTF. The CDR3 DNA sequence: TGTGCCAGCAGTCCGGACAGGGGGGAGGGCTACACCTTC.

The V call is TRBV19, the J call TRBJ2-3; D ambiguous. Trimming stripped 6 bases from V and 4 bases from J, with 8 bases between. The CDR3 loop spans 12 amino acids. Germline loops: CDR1 LNHDA, CDR2 SQIVND (reference sequence). The CDR3 DNA sequence: TGTGCCAGTAGCGACCTGGCAGATACGCAGTATTTT. Amino acids: CASSDLADTQYF. Variable domain in full (rest from reference TRBV19 and TRBJ2-3): DGGITQSPKYLFRKEGQNVTLSCEQNLNHDAMYWYRQDPGQGLRLIYYSQIVNDFQKGDIAEGYSVSREKKESFPLTVTSAQKNPTAFYLCASSDLADTQYFGPGTRLTVL.